This TCR beta chain was identified in a study of T cells after yellow fever vaccination (dated by TCRdb to between 2018 and 2021). Study-level background: Libraries from fractions with low cell numbers were prepared with the SMART-Seq v4 Ultra Low Input RNA kit. The cohort comprised two healthy male donors, one aged 18 to 29 and one aged 30 to 39 years. To track T-cell clones before and after primary and booster YFV17D yellow fever vaccination, bulk TCR alpha and beta repertoires were sequenced longitudinally. Blood samples were taken at several timepoints before and after primary and secondary immunization, and bulk PBMC replicates and cell subsets were isolated.

Broad study findings and their caveats: Compared with the primary T-cell response, the secondary T-cell response was weaker but faster, peaking on day 5 rather than day 15. Only a couple of donors were included in the study, so the extent to which the findings can be generalized is limited. A small fraction of clonotypes appeared in both the CD4 and CD8 compartments, likely as a result of convergent recombination. Most clones expanded after primary vaccination were re-detected after the booster (approximately 95% of CD4 and roughly 85% of CD8), suggesting broad memory maintenance. Computational filtering was required because FACS-sorted repertoires could contain abundant contaminating clonotypes from the bulk population.

On this clonotype itself: No antigen is known for it. Base qualities were left out, and no much larger clone turns up one base away.

The CDR3 contains 16 residues, cysteine and phenylalanine counted. The retained sequence is limited to the CDR3, 48 bases, with the frame set at the first base. CDR1 and CDR2 (SGHKS, YYEKEE) derive from the germline V gene (reference sequence). Trimmed from V: 4 bases; trimmed from J: 7 bases; junction bases lacking a gene match: 7. The treatment or condition label here, explained by the study, means: live attenuated yellow fever vaccine strain. At each blood-draw timepoint, two biological replicates of bulk PBMCs were obtained. PBMCs were isolated from peripheral blood using a standard Ficoll-Paque protocol. RNA was extracted with TriZol from bulk PBMCs, CD4 and CD8 fractions, and dextramer-positive and dextramer-negative fractions. TCR cDNA was synthesized by 5'RACE template switching, through which a universal primer site and unique molecular identifiers were introduced. Priming for cDNA synthesis came from both the TCR alpha and TCR beta constant segments. Library amplification used two PCR steps, and the second PCR step added sample barcodes and sequencing adapters. Libraries were sequenced on Illumina HiSeq 2500 (2x100 bp) or NovaSeq (2x150 bp). Regarding the original processing steps: Reads were demultiplexed and collapsed into UMI consensus sequences with MIGEC, and V(D)J alignment was performed with MiXCR. Vaccine-responding clonotypes were identified with edgeR using replicate PBMC samples, with FDR below 0.01 and a log2 fold change above 5 up to day 15 being required. Bulk clonotypes were assigned CD4 or CD8 identity according to which sequenced CD4 or CD8 repertoire held them at higher abundance. The public sequencing data were trimmed at Q25 with fastp and processed into clonotypes with MiXCR by TCRdb, which kept only in-frame beta chains. Each CDR3 protein gets just one entry, which takes the most common genes and DNA from the rows behind it. The V and J calls and clone size come from TCRdb's table, not from the authors' own analysis. The sample table holds almost 600,000 distinct CDR3 sequences, of which roughly 14% were seen once. The ten largest clones take up more than 12% of the sample.

The chain couples TRBV5-5 to TRBJ2-1; TRBD2 fits 14 bases in the junction. The material was PBMCs, obtained on the day of the yellow fever booster vaccination. The clonotype was recovered from a man in his thirties or forties who received the YFV17D yellow fever vaccine. The CDR3: CASSETGTSGSNEQFF. In nucleotides, the sequence is TGTGCCAGCAGCGAAACCGGGACTAGCGGGAGTAATGAGCAGTTCTTC.